The 27 T cell receptor beta chains presented below share a single source sample, sequenced in a study of blood T cell repertoires in COVID-19. TCRdb's copy holds only in-frame clones and misses some; the assay was immunoSEQ multiplex PCR. Of some 110,000 clones listed, around four fifths are singletons. Material: peripheral blood. These receptors were taken from a man aged 30-40 years with acute or convalescent COVID-19.

V and J are TRBV4-1 and TRBJ1-3; TRBD1 aligns across 8 bases. V shed 1 base and J 1 base; nucleotides not matched to a gene: 6. The CDR3 sequence is 17 residues long. Germline V gene sequence: CDR1 MGHRA, CDR2 YSYEKL. The CDR3 sequence is CASSQGSTGGSGNTIYF. CDR3 nucleotides: TGCGCCAGCAGCCAAGGGAGTACAGGGGGATCTGGAAACACCATATATTTT.

This rearrangement joins TRBV7-2 to TRBJ2-7, with 8 bases identical to TRBD1. There are 15 residues in the CDR3. The V gene end was trimmed by 3 bases and the J gene end by 0 bases; junction bases not matched to a gene: 4. Germline V lookup: CDR1 SGHTA, CDR2 FQGNSA. The CDR3 coding sequence is TGTGCCAGCAGCTTCAGGGGGCATAACTCCTACGAGCAGTACTTC. It codes for CASSFRGHNSYEQYF.

The V call is TRBV19, the J call TRBJ1-5; no definite D call. V lost 3 bases to trimming and J lost 0 bases, with 6 bases between them. The germline CDR1 and CDR2 sequences are LNHDA and SQIVND (reference sequence). This CDR3 has 14 amino acids. The CDR3 region is CASSMDYSNQPQHF. CDR3 DNA sequence: TGTGCCAGTAGTATGGACTATAGCAATCAGCCCCAGCATTTT.

The chain links TRBV7-8 to TRBJ2-7; 11 bases are a match to TRBD2. V shed 2 bases and J 0 bases; nucleotides not matched to a gene: 3. Germline CDR1 reads SGHVS; CDR2 reads FQNEAQ. This CDR3 has 16 residues. The DNA of the CDR3 is TGTGCCAGCAGCTTAACTAGCGGGGGAAGCTCCTACGAGCAGTACTTC. This encodes CASSLTSGGSSYEQYF.

This chain connects TRBV3-1 (or the pseudogene TRBV3-2) to TRBJ1-6, with no clear D. The CDR3 is 13 amino acids. Trimming took 0 bases from V and 8 from J, leaving 5 bases between them. Germline CDR1 reads LGHDT; CDR2 reads YNNKEL (reference sequence). CDR3 residues: CASSQDSHSPLHF. The CDR3 DNA sequence: TGTGCCAGCAGCCAAGATAGCCATTCACCCCTCCACTTT.

The gene calls are TRBV4-1 and TRBJ2-3; 10 bases agree with TRBD2. CDR1 MGHRA and CDR2 YSYEKL come from the germline V gene. The CDR3 is 16 residues long. J lost 7 bases, V lost 0 bases, and 7 bases had no gene match. The CDR3 here is CASSQESGRAVNTQYF. The CDR3 DNA is TGCGCCAGCAGCCAAGAAAGCGGGAGGGCCGTAAATACGCAGTATTTT.

The rearrangement uses TRBV7-2 and TRBJ2-2, with D uncertain. The germline V gene has CDR1 SGHTA and CDR2 FQGNSA. This CDR3 spans 15 amino acids. The V gene lost 5 bases and the J gene lost 3 bases, with 13 bases spanning the gap. CDR3 in amino acids: CASSLPQLYTGELFF. The CDR3 DNA follows: TGTGCCAGCAGCCTTCCCCAACTGTACACCGGGGAGCTGTTTTTT.

The rearrangement joins TRBV5-5 to TRBJ1-1; D is perhaps TRBD1 (6 bases). The V gene lost 4 bases and the J gene lost 11 bases, with 18 bases spanning the gap. Germline assignment: CDR1 SGHKS and CDR2 YYEKEE (reference sequence). The CDR3 is made up of 13 amino acids. The chain's CDR3 is CASSQLNKGEAFF. The DNA of the CDR3 is TGTGCCAGCAGCCAGTTGAACAAGGGGGAGGCTTTCTTT.

The chain links TRBV6-2 or TRBV6-3 to TRBJ2-2; 8 bases are shared with TRBD1. The CDR3 consists of 18 residues. The junction had 12 bases not matched to a gene; V was cut back by 0 bases and J by 6 bases. From germline, CDR1 is MNHEY and CDR2 SVGEGT. This chain's CDR3 is CASSYSAPYQTGAGELFF. The CDR3 DNA reads TGTGCCAGCAGTTACTCCGCCCCATATCAGACAGGGGCCGGGGAGCTGTTTTTT.

The chain uses TRBV7-9 and TRBJ2-2; D is undetermined. CDR1 is SEHNR and CDR2 is FQNEAQ in the germline V gene (reference sequence). Trimming took 3 bases from V and 2 from J, leaving 16 bases between them. The CDR3 extends over 17 amino acids. In nucleotides, the CDR3 is TGTGCCAGCAGCTTTTTCCCTTTGTGGCATAACACCGGGGAGCTGTTTTTT. It yields the protein CASSFFPLWHNTGELFF.

The CDR3: CASSGTGESGYTF. The CDR3 nucleotides read TGTGCCAGCAGCGGGACAGGGGAATCTGGCTACACCTTC. The chain has TRBV7-6 and TRBJ1-2, with TRBD1 matching over 10 bases. Germline loops: CDR1 SGHVS, CDR2 FNYEAQ. The CDR3 covers 13 residues. The J segment lost 7 bases and the V segment lost 5 bases, leaving 4 bases of the junction unmatched.

This clone counts as medium-sized. V is TRBV27 and J is TRBJ2-1; TRBD2 agrees at 9 bases. CDR1 MNHEY and CDR2 SMNVEV come from the germline V gene (reference sequence). This CDR3 region has 17 residues. Unmatched junction bases numbered 11, after V lost 5 bases and J lost 3 bases. CDR3: CASSPGRLADYYNEQFF. CDR3 DNA: TGTGCCAGCAGTCCAGGTAGACTAGCGGACTACTACAATGAGCAGTTCTTC.

The gene calls are TRBV7-2 and TRBJ1-1; D not resolved. Trimming took 1 base from V and 3 from J, leaving 6 bases between them. Germline V lookup: CDR1 SGHTA, CDR2 FQGNSA. The CDR3 runs 13 residues. CDR3 DNA: TGTGCCAGCAGCTTAGTAGAGTACACTGAAGCTTTCTTT. It is translated as CASSLVEYTEAFF.

This chain's CDR3 is CASSYQGGAFF. DNA of the CDR3: TGTGCCAGCAGCTACCAGGGGGGTGCTTTCTTT. The V gene is TRBV5-6, the J gene TRBJ1-1; 7 nucleotides align to TRBD1. The CDR3 runs to 11 residues. V was clipped by 3 bases and J by 11 bases; unmatched bases: 4. Germline V gene data show CDR1 as SGHDT and CDR2 as YYEEEE.

The rearrangement uses TRBV29-1 and TRBJ1-4, with 11 bases aligning to TRBD1. Germline V gives CDR1 SQVTM, CDR2 ANQGSEA. The CDR3 contains 13 residues. V shed 7 bases and J 6 bases; nucleotides not matched to a gene: 4. The CDR3 region has the DNA TGCAGCGCAGGACAGGGGGCGGATGAAAAACTGTTTTTT. It translates to CSAGQGADEKLFF.

The chain combines TRBV4-3 with TRBJ2-7; 15 positions agree with TRBD2. The germline V gene encodes CDR1 LGHNA and CDR2 YSLEER. The CDR3 has 14 amino acids. V lost 4 bases and J lost 7; bases outside the gene matches: 2. CDR3 residues: CASSLGLAGGEQYF. The CDR3 bases are TGCGCCAGCAGCCTGGGACTAGCGGGGGGTGAGCAGTACTTC.

The rearrangement joins TRBV4-1 to TRBJ2-1; perhaps TRBD2 as D (6 bases). This CDR3 has 14 amino acids. Between the trimmed V and J ends, which lost 0 bases and 5 bases, there was a span of 8 bases. Germline V gives CDR1 MGHRA, CDR2 YSYEKL. The CDR3, as DNA: TGCGCCAGCAGCCAAGATACTAGCAACAATGAGCAGTTCTTC. As protein: CASSQDTSNNEQFF.

The J gene is TRBJ2-5, the V gene TRBV4-2, with D hard to call. The germline V gene encodes CDR1 LGHNA and CDR2 YNFKEQ. The CDR3 totals 16 residues. With 0 bases removed from V and 1 base from J, the gap between germline ends came to 12 bases. The CDR3 spells CASSQDLRRSQETQYF. In nucleotides, the CDR3 is TGTGCCAGCAGCCAAGACCTCCGGCGGAGCCAAGAGACCCAGTACTTC.

As regards this clone: Other DNA sequences from this sample encode an identical CDR3 as well. The chain recombines TRBV7-6 with TRBJ2-3, with 10 bases matching TRBD2. CDR3 length: 15 residues. V lost 8 bases, J lost 2 bases, and 7 bases stayed unmatched. Germline V lookup: CDR1 SGHVS, CDR2 FNYEAQ. The CDR3 DNA sequence: TGTGCCAGCTCCTCTAGCGGGAGTTTCACAGATACGCAGTATTTT. It is translated as CASSSSGSFTDTQYF.

V is TRBV11-2 and J is TRBJ2-4, with 10 bases fitting TRBD2. The CDR3 contains 15 residues. Germline V gene data show CDR1 as SGHAT and CDR2 as FQNNGV. After removal of 2 bases from V and 4 bases from J, the junction contained 2 bases not matched to a gene. In DNA, the CDR3 is TGTGCCAGCAGCTTACCAGCGGGGGGGAAAAACATTCAGTACTTC. Its protein product is CASSLPAGGKNIQYF.

The chain links TRBV4-3 to TRBJ1-2, with 8 bases identical to TRBD1. Germline V gives CDR1 LGHNA, CDR2 YSLEER. V shed 0 bases and J 5 bases; nucleotides not matched to a gene: 11. The CDR3 totals 17 residues. DNA for the CDR3: TGCGCCAGCAGCCAAGATCGGACAGGGCGAATTCCTTATGGCTACACCTTC. Translating it yields CASSQDRTGRIPYGYTF.

The J gene is TRBJ1-6, the V gene TRBV27, with D perhaps matching TRBD1 (6 bases). The CDR3 loop spans 15 amino acids. Germline values: CDR1 MNHEY, CDR2 SMNVEV (reference sequence). The V gene lost 7 bases and the J gene lost 0 bases, with 10 bases spanning the gap. Here the CDR3 reads CASKGRGSYNSPLHF. For the CDR3, the DNA is TGTGCCAGCAAGGGCAGGGGCTCCTATAATTCACCCCTCCACTTT.

The gene calls are TRBV19 and TRBJ1-4; D is perhaps TRBD1 (5 bases). Trimming left V 2 bases short and J 10 bases short, with 17 bases between. Germline loops: CDR1 LNHDA, CDR2 SQIVND (reference sequence). The CDR3 is made up of 15 amino acids. The CDR3 loop is CASSISGRELRKLFF. The CDR3 DNA reads as TGTGCCAGTAGTATATCGGGCAGGGAACTGAGAAAACTGTTTTTT.

The rearrangement links TRBV5-1 to TRBJ1-4; D not resolved. Germline V gene data show CDR1 as SGHRS and CDR2 as YFSETQ. Trimming shortened V by 2 bases and J by 8 bases, and 13 bases separated the two germline ends. The length of the CDR3 is 14 residues. The CDR3 reads CASSLDQSEEKLFF. In nucleotides, the CDR3 is TGCGCCAGCAGCTTAGATCAAAGTGAGGAAAAACTGTTTTTT.

In DNA form, the CDR3 reads TGTGCCAGCTCACCATGGTCGGAGGTGAACACTGAAGCTTTCTTT. This encodes CASSPWSEVNTEAFF. The chain is built from TRBV18 and TRBJ1-1; D is ambiguous. Germline V CDR1 and CDR2: KGHSH, LQKENI. The CDR3 contains 15 residues. V was shortened by 2 bases and J by 0 bases, with 10 bases between the two germline ends.

In its sample, this clone was seen a few times. This sample also contains other DNA sequences that code for the same CDR3. The V and J genes are TRBV6-5 and TRBJ1-6, with D perhaps matching TRBD1 (6 bases). CDR3 length: 14 residues. With 1 base removed from V and 9 bases from J, the gap between germline ends came to 10 bases. CDR1 is MNHEY, CDR2 SVGAGI, per germline. CDR3 DNA: TGTGCCAGCAGTTACTTACAGGGATCTTCACCCCTCCACTTT. Its translation is CASSYLQGSSPLHF.

This chain joins TRBV6-5 and TRBJ2-2; D is undetermined. The CDR3 extends over 12 amino acids. CDR1 is MNHEY, CDR2 SVGAGI, per germline. V dropped 6 bases and J dropped 9 bases, with 11 bases sitting between them. DNA for the CDR3: TGTGCCAGCAGAGTTACCGGGTGGGAGCTGTTTTTT. It encodes CASRVTGWELFF.